This note documents a single T cell receptor (beta chain) sequence. Its antigen is unidentified. MiXCR was run by TCRdb on the reads, yielding one entry per CDR3 protein. The table has about half a million distinct CDR3 sequences, around 30% seen once. The sample is drawn from a study of T cell repertoires in cytomegalovirus infection. Study-wide background: CMV epitopes, recently identified HLA-C-restricted and well-studied HLA-B-restricted, were used. Whole-study findings and limits: The ex vivo response was dominated by HLA-C-restricted CMV-specific TCR beta clonotypes.

With V trimmed by 3 bases and J by 0 bases, 6 bases remained unmatched. Germline CDR1 is SGHTS and CDR2 is YDEGEE. The CDR3 covers 16 residues. The rearrangement joins TRBV5-8 to TRBJ2-1; 7 nucleotides agree with TRBD2. The sample in question was cultured PBMCs, obtained from culture after CMV antigen stimulation. This clonotype was sampled from a human donor in good health (CMV status not recorded). Some clones in this sample may be carry-over from other donors' samples. The chain's CDR3 is CASSWPGRNSYNEQFF. The CDR3 region has the DNA TGTGCCAGCAGCTGGCCCGGGAGGAACTCCTACAATGAGCAGTTCTTC. The full variable domain, its missing parts supplied by reference TRBV5-8 and TRBJ2-1, is EAGVTQSPTHLIKTRGQQATLRCSPISGHTSVYWYQQALGLGLQFLLWYDEGEERNRGNFPPRFSGRQFPNYSSELNVNALELEDSALYLCASSWPGRNSYNEQFFGPGTRLTVL.